These 20 T cell receptor beta chains were all obtained from the same sample, sequenced in a study of T-cell reconstitution after alpha-beta-depleted transplantation in children. A library of TCRbeta sequences, prepared with unique molecular identifiers, was generated. TCRdb re-derived calls from the PCR reads in MiXCR, one entry per CDR3 protein. The data contain about 980,000 distinct CDR3 sequences, about 31% of them singletons. Specimen: PBMCs, mostly from graft donor cells, collected 360 days after TCRalphabeta/CD19-depleted stem cell transplant. The receptors were gathered from a boy less than two years old who had a stem cell transplant for SCID, so the T cells may come from the graft donor.

This clonotype was seen ten or more times. This CDR3 is CASREPKETQYF. In nucleotides, the CDR3 is TGTGCCAGCCGGGAGCCAAAAGAGACCCAGTACTTC. The chain links TRBV7-2 to TRBJ2-5, with D tentatively TRBD2 (6 bases). Germline V gene data show CDR1 as SGHTA and CDR2 as FQGNSA. The V end was cut by 8 bases, the J end by 3 bases, with 10 bases between. The CDR3 spans 12 residues.

This clonotype was counted a few times. The V call is TRBV25-1, the J call TRBJ2-1; tentative D call: TRBD1 (5 bases). Germline CDR1 and CDR2: MGHDK and SYGVNS. The CDR3 is made up of 16 amino acids. Deletions cut 0 bases from V and 1 base from J, with 10 bases between. CDR3 protein: CASSEYGAGSYNEQFF. Written as DNA, the CDR3 is TGTGCCAGCAGTGAATATGGGGCAGGGTCCTACAATGAGCAGTTCTTC.

The V gene is TRBV15, the J gene TRBJ2-1; 9 bases fit TRBD1. The CDR3 sequence is 17 residues long. Trimming cost V 3 bases and J 4 bases; bases outside gene matches: 10. The V gene's germline CDR1 is LNHNV and CDR2 YYDKDF (reference sequence). CDR3 nucleotide sequence: TGTGCCACCAGCAGGGACCCTGGACAGGGGCTTTACAATGAGCAGTTCTTC. Residues: CATSRDPGQGLYNEQFF.

This clonotype was picked up a small number of times. The J gene is TRBJ2-2, the V gene TRBV5-5; D gene unclear. Trimming removed 0 bases from V and 0 bases from J, with 9 bases in between. Germline V gene sequence: CDR1 SGHKS, CDR2 YYEKEE (reference sequence). CDR3 length: 16 residues. The CDR3 DNA is TGTGCCAGCAGCTTGGAGGGCCACGCGAACACCGGGGAGCTGTTTTTT. This gives the protein CASSLEGHANTGELFF.

Only a few counts were recorded for this clonotype. The chain combines TRBV12-3 or TRBV12-4 with TRBJ1-4, with 7 nucleotides matching TRBD1. This CDR3 has 15 residues. J gave up 6 bases and V 3 bases, and 7 bases lay outside the gene matches. The CDR3 DNA reads TGTGCCAGCAGTTTCGCAGGGGGGCCCTATGAAAAACTGTTTTTT. Protein: CASSFAGGPYEKLFF.

The chain has TRBV5-1 and TRBJ1-4; possible D gene TRBD1, 6 bases. The CDR3 is 14 residues long. V lost 4 bases, J lost 4 bases, and 11 bases lay in between. The V gene's germline CDR1 is SGHRS and CDR2 YFSETQ. CDR3 DNA sequence: TGCGCCAGCAGCAGGGGACACGATAATGAAAAACTGTTTTTT. Amino acids: CASSRGHDNEKLFF.

This clonotype was observed a handful of times. This chain links TRBV12-3 or TRBV12-4 with TRBJ2-3; TRBD2 agrees at 8 bases. V lost 6 bases and J lost 1; bases outside the gene matches: 9. The length of the CDR3 is 16 residues. The chain's CDR3 is CASSGRVRGGTDTQYF. The CDR3 DNA sequence: TGTGCCAGCAGCGGCAGGGTGCGGGGGGGCACAGATACGCAGTATTTT.

The chain carries TRBV20-1 and TRBJ2-7, with 10 bases identical to TRBD2. Trimming cost V 3 bases and J 0 bases; bases outside gene matches: 8. From germline, CDR1 is DFQATT and CDR2 SNEGSKA (reference sequence). CDR3 size: 16 residues. Written as DNA, the CDR3 is TGCAGTGCTAGTTACCTAGCGGGGGTGAGCTCCTACGAGCAGTACTTC. This gives the protein CSASYLAGVSSYEQYF.

This clonotype was seen more than once but under ten times. V gene TRBV12-3 or TRBV12-4 combines with J gene TRBJ1-4, with TRBD1 as a possible D gene (6 bases). Trimming took 3 bases from V and 7 from J, leaving 12 bases between them. The CDR3 contains 14 residues. The CDR3 DNA follows: TGTGCCAGCAGTTTTAGCGGGGGCGGTGAAAAACTGTTTTTT. Translation: CASSFSGGGEKLFF.

V is TRBV5-1 and J is TRBJ2-1, with D perhaps TRBD1 (5 bases). CDR1 SGHRS and CDR2 YFSETQ come from the germline V gene. There are 15 residues in the CDR3. The V and J ends lost 4 bases and 7 bases respectively, with 18 bases between them. The CDR3 loop is CASSQEVPGHNEQFF. CDR3 sequence (DNA): TGCGCCAGCAGCCAAGAGGTCCCAGGGCATAATGAGCAGTTCTTC.

This clonotype was seen ten or more times. V gene TRBV28 combines with J gene TRBJ2-3, with D possibly being TRBD2 (5 bases). Looked up from germline, CDR1 is MDHEN and CDR2 is SYDVKM. The ends were cut back, 6 bases at V and 3 bases at J, with 13 bases in the middle. This CDR3 has 14 amino acids. CDR3 protein: CASSLRTYTDTQYF. The CDR3 region has the DNA TGTGCCAGCAGCCTCCGGACTTATACAGATACGCAGTATTTT.

V and J are TRBV12-3 or TRBV12-4 and TRBJ2-1, with D unclear. V lost 0 bases, J lost 6 bases, and 21 bases lay in between. This CDR3 comprises 18 residues. The CDR3 DNA reads TGTGCCAGCAGTTTAGCGCCTTGGGTTAATGGCATTGGCAATGAGCAGTTCTTC. Its translation: CASSLAPWVNGIGNEQFF.

The V call is TRBV11-1, the J call TRBJ2-1; 10 bases agree with TRBD1. There are 18 residues in the CDR3. Germline lookup yields CDR1 SGHAT and CDR2 FQDESV (reference sequence). V dropped 5 bases and J dropped 8; count of bases not matched to a gene: 18. As DNA, the CDR3 is TGTGCCAGCAGCCGTCCAGACCGGGACAGGGGCACAGGACATGAGCAGTTCTTC. Its protein product is CASSRPDRDRGTGHEQFF. Full variable domain (remainder filled in from reference TRBV11-1 and TRBJ2-1): EAEVAQSPRYKITEKSQAVAFWCDPISGHATLYWYRQILGQGPELLVQFQDESVVDDSQLPKDRFSAERLKGVDSTLKIQPAELGDSAMYLCASSRPDRDRGTGHEQFFGPGTRLTVL.

The CDR3 region has the DNA TGCAGCGTTGACAAGGCGGACACTGAAGCTTTCTTT. Protein: CSVDKADTEAFF. The genes are TRBV29-1 and TRBJ1-1; D gene ambiguous. Germline V gives CDR1 SQVTM, CDR2 ANQGSEA. This CDR3 is 12 amino acids long. V lost 3 bases, J lost 3 bases, and 8 bases lay in between. The full variable domain, with the rest looked up from reference TRBV29-1 and TRBJ1-1, is SAVISQKPSRDICQRGTSLTIQCQVDSQVTMMFWYRQQPGQSLTLIATANQGSEATYESGFVIDKFPISRPNLTFSTLTVSNMSPEDSSIYLCSVDKADTEAFFGQGTRLTVV.

The CDR3 coding sequence is TGTGCCACCAGTGACCCGGGACAGGGCAATGAGCAGTTCTTC. Translating gives CATSDPGQGNEQFF. The V and J genes are TRBV24-1 and TRBJ2-1, with 9 bases that match TRBD1. The CDR3 sequence is 14 residues long. Unmatched junction bases numbered 3, after V lost 4 bases and J lost 6 bases. Germline CDR1 reads KGHDR; CDR2 reads SFDVKD.

The genes are TRBV15 and TRBJ2-2, with no clear D. V lost 0 bases and J 2 bases, leaving 4 bases between the germline ends. The CDR3 is made up of 14 amino acids. The germline CDR1 and CDR2 sequences are LNHNV and YYDKDF (reference sequence). The CDR3 DNA follows: TGTGCCACCAGCAGAGATCGAAACACCGGGGAGCTGTTTTTT. Its translation is CATSRDRNTGELFF.

The chain recombines TRBV18 with TRBJ2-1; 7 bases match TRBD2. V was pared by 2 bases and J by 8 bases, with 18 bases of the junction left unmatched. Germline V gene sequence: CDR1 KGHSH, CDR2 LQKENI. The CDR3 spans 18 residues. The CDR3 reads CASSPIGSGVIPVDEQFF. CDR3 DNA sequence: TGTGCCAGCTCACCAATAGGAAGCGGGGTGATTCCTGTCGATGAGCAGTTCTTC.

This chain links TRBV5-1 with TRBJ1-1; possible D gene TRBD1, 6 bases. V lost 7 bases to trimming and J lost 8 bases, with 21 bases between them. The CDR3 contains 14 residues. Germline CDR1 and CDR2: SGHRS and YFSETQ. The CDR3 spells CASAQNYIGTEAFF. CDR3 in DNA: TGCGCCAGCGCACAGAATTACATTGGGACAGAAGCTTTCTTT.

The gene calls are TRBV5-1 and TRBJ2-1; D possibly corresponds to TRBD2 (6 bases). Looked up from germline, CDR1 is SGHRS and CDR2 is YFSETQ. Between the trimmed V and J ends, which lost 0 bases and 8 bases, there was a span of 12 bases. The CDR3 has 14 amino acids. Written as DNA, the CDR3 is TGCGCCAGCAGCTTGGAAGGGACTGCGGATGAGCAGTTCTTC. This encodes CASSLEGTADEQFF.

The rearrangement uses TRBV9 and TRBJ1-1; D not resolved. CDR1 is SGDLS and CDR2 is YYNGEE in the germline V gene. Trimming cost V 0 bases and J 3 bases, with 6 bases left between them. This CDR3 is 13 amino acids long. The CDR3 DNA reads as TGTGCCAGCAGCGTAGAACCCGACACTGAAGCTTTCTTT. Amino acid sequence: CASSVEPDTEAFF.